The rows below give T cell receptor beta chains drawn from one sample of a study of blood T cell repertoires in COVID-19. Measured with immunoSEQ multiplex PCR; TCRdb has only the in-frame clones, and not every one. Of about 400,000 clones listed, around 92% are singletons. Material: peripheral blood. These receptors all stem from a man aged 40-49 years with acute or convalescent COVID-19. CDR3s include the opening cysteine and the closing phenylalanine or tryptophan. Each record gives: clone size, D gene, CDR3 length, V gene, J gene, CDR3 DNA, CDR3 protein. A D gene is named only where the DNA matches it firmly. Some rows have no size entry. The others give once, few or many, or a class for an expanded clone.

>once|-|11|TRBV9|TRBJ1-2
TGTGCCAGCAGCGGCGGGGGAGGCTACACCTTC
CASSGGGGYTF
>-|-|16|TRBV19|TRBJ2-1
TGTGCCAGTAGTATAGATGAAGTACTCTCCTACAATGAGCAGTTCTTC
CASSIDEVLSYNEQFF
>-|TRBD1|14|TRBV6-5|TRBJ2-1
TGTGCCAGCACCGAAAGACAGGGGCGCAATGAGCAGTTCTTC
CASTERQGRNEQFF
>-|TRBD2|18|TRBV27|TRBJ2-3
TGTGCCAGCAGTTTATCGGTCGGACTAGCGGGGGGGTCAGATACGCAGTATTTT
CASSLSVGLAGGSDTQYF
>-|TRBD2|17|TRBV10-1|TRBJ2-7
TGCGCCAGCAGTGTTTCTAGCGGGAGCCCAGGGAAGTACGAGCAGTACTTC
CASSVSSGSPGKYEQYF
>once|-|13|TRBV14|TRBJ1-5
TGTGCCAGCAGCTTGGCCCGAAATCAGCCCCAGCATTTT
CASSLARNQPQHF
>once|-|13|TRBV6-5|TRBJ2-3
TGTGCCAGCAGGGCGGGCCACACAGATACGCAGTATTTT
CASRAGHTDTQYF
>once|TRBD2|18|TRBV5-4|TRBJ2-5
TGTGCCAGCAGCTTGTCGGTCTTTGGCGGGGGGCCACAAGAGACCCAGTACTTC
CASSLSVFGGGPQETQYF
>-|-|13|TRBV18|TRBJ2-5
TGTGCCAGCTCACCACAGGGGCAAGAGACCCAGTACTTC
CASSPQGQETQYF
>-|TRBD1|14|TRBV5-1|TRBJ1-4
TGCGCCAGCGAATCCGGGACAGGGAATGAAAAACTGTTTTTT
CASESGTGNEKLFF
>few|-|15|TRBV7-9|TRBJ1-4
TGTGCCAGCAGCTTAGCTCAGACAGCCCGTGAAAAACTGTTTTTT
CASSLAQTAREKLFF
>-|-|11|TRBV20-1|TRBJ1-4
TGCAGTGCTAAAGGGGTCGAAAAACTGTTTTTT
CSAKGVEKLFF
>-|TRBD1|15|TRBV6-5|TRBJ1-6
TGTGCCAGCAAGCGGACGGGACAGGAAAATTCACCCCTCCACTTT
CASKRTGQENSPLHF
>-|-|15|TRBV7-2|TRBJ2-7
TGTGCCAGCAGCTCCCCGCACAGGGAGACCTACGAGCAGTACTTC
CASSSPHRETYEQYF
>-|-|15|TRBV6-5|TRBJ1-2
TGTGCCAGCAGCTTCGGAGGGTCCCTTGGCTATGGCTACACCTTC
CASSFGGSLGYGYTF
>-|-|13|TRBV12-3/TRBV12-4|TRBJ1-1
TGTGCCAGCAGCCCAGATGGGCAGAGTGAAGCTTTCTTT
CASSPDGQSEAFF
>few|-|13|TRBV12-3/TRBV12-4|TRBJ1-2
TGTGCCAGCAGGCTTGGGGCCGGGGGTCACTACACCTTC
CASRLGAGGHYTF
>-|TRBD1|17|TRBV7-2|TRBJ1-3
TGTGCCAGCAGCCCGCCGACAGGGGCCCCCTCTGGAAACACCATATATTTT
CASSPPTGAPSGNTIYF
>-|-|15|TRBV6-2/TRBV6-3|TRBJ2-2
TGTGCCAGCAGTTACACCGGACATTTCTCCGGGGAGCTGTTTTTT
CASSYTGHFSGELFF
>-|TRBD1|18|TRBV6-4|TRBJ1-5
TGTGCCAGCAGTGACTCAGGTACAGGGGGGATAAGCAATCAGCCCCAGCATTTT
CASSDSGTGGISNQPQHF
>many|TRBD2|15|TRBV19|TRBJ2-7
TGTGCCAGTAGTATAGGACTAGCGGGGATATACGAGCAGTACTTC
CASSIGLAGIYEQYF
>-|-|13|TRBV11-2|TRBJ2-5
TGTGCCAGCAGCAGGGAAGACAGACAGACCCAGTACTTC
CASSREDRQTQYF
>-|-|13|TRBV6-5|TRBJ1-5
TGTGCCAGCAGTTACTCCCGGAATCAGCCCCAGCATTTT
CASSYSRNQPQHF
>once|TRBD1|14|TRBV7-9|TRBJ1-2
TGTGCCAGCAGCCCACGACAGGGCATAGAAGGCTACACCTTC
CASSPRQGIEGYTF
>-|-|12|TRBV29-1|TRBJ2-5
TGCAGCGTTGAGGGGCGGGGAGAGACCCAGTACTTC
CSVEGRGETQYF
>-|TRBD1|15|TRBV2|TRBJ1-2
TGTGCCAGCAGTGGACAGGGGATGCCCGCAGATGGCTACACCTTC
CASSGQGMPADGYTF
>-|TRBD1|13|TRBV10-3|TRBJ1-2
TGTGCCATCAGTGATGACAGGGACTATGGCTACACCTTC
CAISDDRDYGYTF
>-|TRBD1|16|TRBV18|TRBJ1-1
TGTGCCAGCTCCCCGACGGCGACAGGGAAGGACACTGAAGCTTTCTTT
CASSPTATGKDTEAFF
>-|-|15|TRBV28|TRBJ1-2
TGTGCCAGCAGTTTATTAGTAGAGACTAACTATGGCTACACCTTC
CASSLLVETNYGYTF
>-|TRBD1|14|TRBV4-1|TRBJ1-2
TGCGCCAGCAGCCAAAGACAGGGGAACTATGGCTACACCTTC
CASSQRQGNYGYTF
>-|-|17|TRBV21-1|TRBJ2-7
TGTGCCAGCAGCTCAAAAAGGGCGGGGCAGGGTTACTACGAGCAGTACTTC
CASSSKRAGQGYYEQYF
>-|TRBD2|14|TRBV27|TRBJ2-7
TGTGCCAGCACCCAACTAGCGGGAGTCTACGAGCAGTACTTC
CASTQLAGVYEQYF
>-|TRBD1|14|TRBV5-6|TRBJ1-3
TGTGCCAGCAGCGCTGACAGGGCTGGAAACACCATATATTTT
CASSADRAGNTIYF
>-|-|16|TRBV6-5|TRBJ1-2
TGTGCCAGCAGTTACTCGAAATGGGAAGGGGGCTATGGCTACACCTTC
CASSYSKWEGGYGYTF
>-|TRBD2|16|TRBV9|TRBJ2-3
TGTGCCAGCAGCGGCGGAAGCGGGGACAGCACAGATACGCAGTATTTT
CASSGGSGDSTDTQYF
>-|TRBD1|16|TRBV13|TRBJ2-3
TGTGCCAGCAGTCGCTCGAGACAGGGAAGCACAGATACGCAGTATTTT
CASSRSRQGSTDTQYF
>-|-|14|TRBV19|TRBJ2-5
TGTGCCAGTAGTATCGGACAGTCACAAGAGACCCAGTACTTC
CASSIGQSQETQYF
>-|TRBD1|14|TRBV9|TRBJ2-7
TGTGCCAGCAGCGGTCGGGACAGCTCCTACGAGCAGTACTTC
CASSGRDSSYEQYF
>-|TRBD2|17|TRBV7-9|TRBJ2-3
TGTGCCAGCATATACCCCGGGGCTAGCGGGGGGGCAGATACGCAGTATTTT
CASIYPGASGGADTQYF
>-|-|12|TRBV28|TRBJ1-2
TGTGCCAGCAGTAGGAGGGGATATGGCTACACCTTC
CASSRRGYGYTF
>-|-|11|TRBV20-1|TRBJ1-1
TGCAGTGCTCCCCGGAACACTGAAGCTTTCTTT
CSAPRNTEAFF